Below, 27 T cell receptor beta chains from the same sample are listed, as sequenced in a study of cytomegalovirus exposure and HLA in healthy donors. The PCR had 60 Vbeta and 13 Jbeta primers. Sequencing was performed with immunoSEQ multiplex PCR; in TCRdb, only in-frame clones are kept and a portion is missing. The sample includes some 150,000 clones, approximately 80% of them seen just once. The sample consisted of PBMCs. Source of these receptors: a woman between 18 and 29 years old in good health and CMV-seronegative.

The gene calls are TRBV5-1 and TRBJ2-7, with a weak D call TRBD2 (6 bases). The CDR3 loop spans 13 amino acids. The germline gives CDR1 SGHRS, CDR2 YFSETQ. The germline V and J ends were trimmed by 0 bases and 6 bases, with 10 bases remaining between them. The CDR3, as DNA: TGCGCCAGCAGCTTGGTGGAGGGTGGCGAGCAGTACTTC. This codes for CASSLVEGGEQYF.

This clone was picked up a small number of times. The rearrangement uses TRBV5-1 and TRBJ2-7, with a weak D call TRBD1 (5 bases). This CDR3 spans 14 amino acids. Trimming took off 0 bases at V and 2 bases at J, with 9 bases between the two ends. CDR1 SGHRS and CDR2 YFSETQ come from the germline V gene. CDR3: CASSLVQGTYEQYF. The CDR3 DNA sequence: TGCGCCAGCAGCTTGGTGCAGGGAACCTACGAGCAGTACTTC.

Only a few counts were recorded for this clone. V is TRBV7-6 and J is TRBJ1-2; 9 bases match TRBD1. With 4 bases clipped from V and 6 bases from J, the junction kept 12 bases outside the gene matches. The V gene's germline CDR1 is SGHVS and CDR2 FNYEAQ. This CDR3 contains 16 residues. In DNA form, the CDR3 reads TGTGCCAGCAGCTCCGGGACAGGGTTTTGGGAGGATGGCTACACCTTC. It specifies CASSSGTGFWEDGYTF.

The chain recombines TRBV6-6 with TRBJ1-1; unclear D gene. The CDR3 covers 11 residues. Germline V gene data show CDR1 as MNHNY and CDR2 as SVGAGI (reference sequence). Deletions cut 2 bases from V and 7 bases from J, with 5 bases between. CDR3 residues: CASSYTHEAFF. As DNA, the CDR3 is TGTGCCAGCAGTTACACACATGAAGCTTTCTTT.

This clone was found a few times. This chain joins TRBV30 and TRBJ2-3, with 12 positions matching TRBD2. V was clipped by 1 base and J by 3 bases; unmatched bases: 14. CDR3 length: 19 amino acids. Looked up from germline, CDR1 is GTSNPN and CDR2 is SVGIG (reference sequence). CDR3 region: CAWSAGLAGPHSQTDTQYF. CDR3 coding DNA: TGTGCCTGGAGTGCGGGACTAGCGGGTCCTCATTCGCAGACAGATACGCAGTATTTT.

The chain carries TRBV5-4 and TRBJ2-4; 7 bases are a match to TRBD1. Germline V gene data show CDR1 as SGHNT and CDR2 as YYREEE (reference sequence). J lost 2 bases, V lost 4 bases, and 9 bases had no gene match. The CDR3 totals 16 residues. The CDR3 DNA sequence: TGTGCCAGCAGCCTAGTAGGGGGCGCAACCAAAAACATTCAGTACTTC. Amino acid sequence: CASSLVGGATKNIQYF. Full variable domain (missing parts from reference TRBV5-4 and TRBJ2-4): ETGVTQSPTHLIKTRGQQVTLRCSSQSGHNTVSWYQQALGQGPQFIFQYYREEENGRGNFPPRFSGLQFPNYSSELNVNALELDDSALYLCASSLVGGATKNIQYFGAGTRLSVL.

This sequence joins TRBV7-9 and TRBJ1-6; possibly TRBD1 for D (6 bases). The CDR3 totals 15 residues. V was trimmed by 3 bases and J by 9 bases, leaving 15 bases between them. Germline V gives CDR1 SEHNR, CDR2 FQNEAQ (reference sequence). The DNA for the CDR3 is TGTGCCAGCAGCTTGGGCTCGGACAGAGGTTCACCCCTCCACTTT. Its translation: CASSLGSDRGSPLHF. The complete variable domain, with remaining parts taken from reference TRBV7-9 and TRBJ1-6, reads DTGVSQNPRHKITKRGQNVTFRCDPISEHNRLYWYRQTLGQGPEFLTYFQNEAQLEKSRLLSDRFSAERPKGSFSTLEIQRTEQGDSAMYLCASSLGSDRGSPLHFGNGTRLTVT.

This chain uses TRBV5-6 with TRBJ2-1; TRBD1 agrees at 8 bases. With 4 bases clipped from V and 4 bases from J, the junction kept 10 bases outside the gene matches. The CDR3 extends over 16 amino acids. The germline gives CDR1 SGHDT, CDR2 YYEEEE. This chain's CDR3 is CASSRPGQGGYNEQFF. The CDR3 bases are TGTGCCAGCAGCCGCCCCGGACAGGGCGGATACAATGAGCAGTTCTTC.

Details on this clone: Its ends do not fully match the called genes, so a read error is possible. This chain joins TRBV5-1 and TRBJ1-2, with 8 bases fitting TRBD1. Germline lookup yields CDR1 SGHRS and CDR2 YFSETQ. The CDR3 runs to 13 residues. The CDR3 reads CASSPDRGYVYTF. The CDR3 DNA follows: TGCGCCAGCAGCCCCGACAGGGGATATGTCTACACCTTC.

This sequence joins TRBV2 and TRBJ1-2; perhaps TRBD1 as D (6 bases). The CDR3 is 14 residues long. The germline V gene has CDR1 SNHLY and CDR2 FYNNEI. The V end lost 6 bases, the J end lost 8 bases, and 19 bases lay between the germline ends. Written as DNA, the CDR3 is TGTGCCAGCAGCCGGAACTCAGGGGCGCAGGGCTACACCTTC. Its protein product is CASSRNSGAQGYTF.

This clone was observed a few times. The chain couples TRBV6-1 to TRBJ1-4, with D tentatively TRBD1 (5 bases). Per the germline V gene, CDR1 is MNHNS and CDR2 is SASEGT. This CDR3 comprises 14 residues. V was shortened by 7 bases and J by 5 bases, with 14 bases between the two germline ends. DNA for the CDR3: TGTGCCAGCATCAAAGACAGACAGAATGAAAAACTGTTTTTT. Translating gives CASIKDRQNEKLFF.

A word on this clone: The same CDR3 also results from other DNA sequences found in this sample. The genes are TRBV29-1 and TRBJ2-1; the match to TRBD2 covers 8 bases. The length of the CDR3 is 13 residues. V was clipped by 4 bases and J by 3 bases; unmatched bases: 2. Looked up from germline, CDR1 is SQVTM and CDR2 is ANQGSEA. CDR3 DNA sequence: TGCAGCGTTGTCGGGGGGGACTACAATGAGCAGTTCTTC. It yields the protein CSVVGGDYNEQFF.

The chain links TRBV7-9 to TRBJ2-5, with D perhaps TRBD1 (5 bases). Germline V lookup: CDR1 SEHNR, CDR2 FQNEAQ (reference sequence). The CDR3 length is 14 residues. The V end was cut by 2 bases, the J end by 5 bases, with 12 bases between. In nucleotides, the CDR3 is TGTGCCAGCAGCTTAAATTCAGGGAAGGAGACCCAGTACTTC. Amino acid sequence: CASSLNSGKETQYF.

The chain recombines TRBV10-3 with TRBJ1-2; the D gene is possibly TRBD1 (6 bases). The CDR3 covers 15 residues. V was shortened by 3 bases and J by 0 bases, with 11 bases between the two germline ends. The V gene's germline CDR1 is ENHRY and CDR2 SYGVKD. CDR3 loop: CAISDWTETNYGYTF. Here the CDR3 DNA reads TGTGCCATCAGTGATTGGACAGAAACTAACTATGGCTACACCTTC.

V is TRBV7-9 and J is TRBJ1-2, with 12 bases identical to TRBD1. The CDR3 spans 15 residues. Unmatched junction bases numbered 4, after V lost 4 bases and J lost 4 bases. Germline-derived CDR1 and CDR2 are SEHNR and FQNEAQ (reference sequence). The CDR3 sequence is CASSSRDRGPYGYTF. Written as DNA, the CDR3 is TGTGCCAGCAGCTCCCGGGACAGGGGGCCCTATGGCTACACCTTC.

The V and J genes are TRBV2 and TRBJ1-1; D unclear. Trimming removed 5 bases at V and 3 bases at J, with 13 bases between. This CDR3 contains 14 residues. The V gene's germline CDR1 is SNHLY and CDR2 FYNNEI. Written as DNA, the CDR3 is TGTGCCAGCAGTAACCGGGGAGACTACACTGAAGCTTTCTTT. Protein: CASSNRGDYTEAFF.

The chain joins TRBV28 to TRBJ1-2; 9 nucleotides line up with TRBD1. The CDR3 runs 13 residues. From germline, CDR1 is MDHEN and CDR2 SYDVKM. The trim removed 5 bases at V and 4 bases at J, leaving 2 bases unmatched. Here the CDR3 DNA reads TGTGCCAGCAGTATGGGACAGGGCTATGGCTACACCTTC. As protein: CASSMGQGYGYTF.

This clone has more than one count but fewer than ten. This chain connects TRBV19 to TRBJ1-1, with TRBD1 matching 10 bases. CDR3 length equals 16 residues. Germline assignment: CDR1 LNHDA and CDR2 SQIVND (reference sequence). J gave up 6 bases and V 1 base, and 8 bases lay outside the gene matches. The CDR3 spells CASSIGWGQGRAEAFF. The CDR3 DNA sequence: TGTGCCAGTAGTATAGGCTGGGGACAGGGGAGGGCTGAAGCTTTCTTT.

The chain joins TRBV11-2 to TRBJ2-2; D is uncertain. The V and J ends lost 1 base and 4 bases respectively, with 13 bases between them. The CDR3 is 16 amino acids. In germline, CDR1 is SGHAT, CDR2 FQNNGV. The CDR3 region is CASSLVGQPSTGELFF. CDR3 sequence (DNA): TGTGCCAGCAGCTTAGTGGGCCAGCCCAGCACCGGGGAGCTGTTTTTT.

The chain is built from TRBV4-2 and TRBJ1-2, with TRBD1 matching 7 bases. CDR1 LGHNA and CDR2 YNFKEQ come from the germline V gene. The CDR3 runs to 14 residues. The J segment lost 3 bases and the V segment lost 4 bases, leaving 5 bases of the junction unmatched. CDR3 nucleotides: TGTGCCAGCAGCCGAGGGGGCCAGGACTATGGCTACACCTTC. This codes for CASSRGGQDYGYTF.

The V gene is TRBV19, the J gene TRBJ1-4; 7 nucleotides line up with TRBD1. CDR3 size: 14 residues. Germline V CDR1 and CDR2: LNHDA, SQIVND (reference sequence). With 5 bases clipped from V and 2 bases from J, the junction kept 2 bases outside the gene matches. The CDR3 bases are TGTGCCAGTAGTTCGACAGGGACTAATGAAAAACTGTTTTTT. This translates into CASSSTGTNEKLFF.

The J gene is TRBJ2-7, the V gene TRBV18; D possibly corresponds to TRBD2 (6 bases). The germline CDR1 and CDR2 sequences are KGHSH and LQKENI. The length of the CDR3 is 14 residues. V lost 6 bases to trimming and J lost 5 bases, with 17 bases between them. In DNA, the CDR3 is TGTGCCAGCTCCCCGGGACTCGCTATCCACGAGCAGTACTTC. It yields the protein CASSPGLAIHEQYF. Full variable domain (missing parts from reference TRBV18 and TRBJ2-7): NAGVMQNPRHLVRRRGQEARLRCSPMKGHSHVYWYRQLPEEGLKFMVYLQKENIIDESGMPKERFSAEFPKEGPSILRIQQVVRGDSAAYFCASSPGLAIHEQYFGPGTRLTVT.

This chain connects TRBV5-6 to TRBJ2-1, with D tentatively TRBD1 (7 bases). V was trimmed by 2 bases and J by 6 bases, leaving 12 bases between them. This CDR3 spans 14 amino acids. Germline V CDR1 and CDR2: SGHDT, YYEEEE. The CDR3 DNA follows: TGTGCCAGCAGCTTTCAGGGGGGTTCCAATGAGCAGTTCTTC. It is translated as CASSFQGGSNEQFF.

The chain couples TRBV7-2 to TRBJ2-1, with TRBD2 matching over 11 bases. CDR3 length equals 12 residues. Germline-derived CDR1 and CDR2 are SGHTA and FQGNSA. The V segment lost 6 bases and the J segment 15 bases; nucleotides outside the gene matches: 7. For the CDR3, the DNA is TGTGCCAGCAGTAGCGGGGGGGCTCGACGGTTCTTC. It is translated as CASSSGGARRFF.

The rearrangement joins TRBV29-1 to TRBJ2-7; 12 bases align to TRBD1. The length of the CDR3 is 19 residues. V lost 0 bases to trimming and J lost 3 bases; unmatched junction nucleotides: 15. Germline V gene sequence: CDR1 SQVTM, CDR2 ANQGSEA. The CDR3 DNA sequence: TGCAGCGTTGAAGAGCCGGGACAGGGGGCGAATAAGGGCTACTACGAGCAGTACTTC. This encodes CSVEEPGQGANKGYYEQYF.

This clone was detected only once. The V gene is TRBV21-1, the J gene TRBJ1-1; TRBD1 is the table's D call, not checked against the DNA. TRBV21-1 is designated a pseudogene. The CDR3 contains 18 residues. The CDR3 is CASSPRRGTGDVNTEAFF. CDR3 DNA: TGTGCCAGCAGCCCAAGACGAGGGACAGGGGATGTGAACACTGAAGCTTTCTTT.

The genes are TRBV19 and TRBJ1-2; D unresolved. V shed 7 bases and J shed 8 bases, with 14 bases lying between them. The CDR3 extends over 12 amino acids. From germline, CDR1 is LNHDA and CDR2 SQIVND (reference sequence). CDR3 nucleotide sequence: TGTGCCAGTACAAGCGGTCTCGTAGGCTACACCTTC. As protein: CASTSGLVGYTF.